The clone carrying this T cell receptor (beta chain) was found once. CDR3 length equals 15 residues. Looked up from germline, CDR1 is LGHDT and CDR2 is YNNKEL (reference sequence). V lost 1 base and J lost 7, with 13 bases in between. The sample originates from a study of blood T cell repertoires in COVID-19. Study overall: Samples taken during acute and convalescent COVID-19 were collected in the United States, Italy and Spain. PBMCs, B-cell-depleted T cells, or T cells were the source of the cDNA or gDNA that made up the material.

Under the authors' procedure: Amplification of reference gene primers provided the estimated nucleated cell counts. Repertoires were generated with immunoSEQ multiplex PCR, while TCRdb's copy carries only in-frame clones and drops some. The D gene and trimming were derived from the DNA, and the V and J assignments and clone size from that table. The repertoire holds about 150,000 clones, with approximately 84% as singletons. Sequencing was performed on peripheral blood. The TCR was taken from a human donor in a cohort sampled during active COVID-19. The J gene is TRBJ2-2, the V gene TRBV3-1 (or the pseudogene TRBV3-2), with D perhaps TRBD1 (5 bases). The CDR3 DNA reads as TGTGCCAGCAGCCAAGTTCTAGGTCAGGGCGGGGAGCTGTTTTTT. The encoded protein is CASSQVLGQGGELFF.